These 8 T cell receptor beta chains came from one sample sequenced in a study of PD-1 blockade in classical Hodgkin lymphoma (dated by TCRdb to about 2020). Library preparation employed the immunoSEQ multiplex PCR assay. TCRdb stores this immuneACCESS table with in-frame sequences only. Part of the clones is absent; in the studies checked, under half of the shortfall reflects unresolved V genes, and no reason is known for the rest. This sample holds over 5,500 clones; around 73% were observed only once. Jointly, the top ten make up 13% of the sample. The sample's time point label, in plain terms: cycle 4 day 1 (C4D1), after less than 7 weeks of nivolumab. Relapse after autologous stem cell transplantation had occurred in all trial patients, and cohorts A, B and C were distinguished by prior brentuximab vedotin exposure. Using a Miltenyi CD8+ T cell isolation kit, CD8+ T cells were purified from thawed PBMCs through magnetic negative selection.

Material: CD8+ T cells from blood, obtained before the fourth cycle of nivolumab. The receptor set was obtained from a human donor with classical Hodgkin lymphoma.

V usage is TRBV15 and J usage is TRBJ1-1; D call uncertain. Trimming stripped 5 bases from V and 1 base from J, with 8 bases between. Germline V gene data show CDR1 as LNHNV and CDR2 as YYDKDF (reference sequence). The CDR3 contains 13 residues. CDR3 residues: CATSGLRNTEAFF. The CDR3 DNA reads as TGTGCCACCAGCGGACTAAGGAACACTGAAGCTTTCTTT.

A single count supports this clone. This chain joins TRBV28 and TRBJ2-5, with 7 positions matching TRBD2. The CDR3 spans 13 residues. The junction had 5 bases not matched to a gene; V was cut back by 3 bases and J by 7 bases. Germline CDR1 MDHEN, CDR2 SYDVKM. CDR3 residues: CASSLGLAATQYF. The CDR3 DNA reads as TGTGCCAGCAGTTTGGGTCTAGCGGCGACCCAGTACTTC.

The V gene is TRBV27, the J gene TRBJ2-1; 7 positions match TRBD1. The germline CDR1 and CDR2 sequences are MNHEY and SMNVEV (reference sequence). This CDR3 has 14 residues. J gave up 1 base and V 6 bases, and 3 bases lay outside the gene matches. CDR3 DNA: TGTGCCAGCAGCTCACAGGGGTCCTACAATGAGCAGTTCTTC. It encodes CASSSQGSYNEQFF.

This chain uses TRBV7-7 with TRBJ2-7; weak D call: TRBD1 (5 bases). The length of the CDR3 is 15 residues. The ends were cut back, 1 base at V and 2 bases at J, with 12 bases in the middle. Germline assignment: CDR1 SSHAT and CDR2 FNYEAQ (reference sequence). The CDR3 nucleotides are TGTGCCAGCAGCTTAGGCAGGGATCCTACCTACGAGCAGTACTTC. This translates into CASSLGRDPTYEQYF.

The chain combines TRBV6-6 with TRBJ2-2; the D gene is possibly TRBD1 (5 bases). The CDR3 runs to 14 residues. Trimming removed 2 bases at V and 4 bases at J, with 8 bases between. The germline V gene has CDR1 MNHNY and CDR2 SVGAGI (reference sequence). For the CDR3, the DNA is TGTGCCAGCAGTTACGACAGTGGCACCGGGGAGCTGTTTTTT. Protein product: CASSYDSGTGELFF.

The rearrangement uses TRBV18 and TRBJ2-5; D is tentatively TRBD1 or TRBD2 (6 bases each). Germline V CDR1 and CDR2: KGHSH, LQKENI. V was trimmed by 5 bases and J by 1 base, leaving 17 bases between them. This CDR3 has 16 residues. Here the CDR3 DNA reads TGTGCCAGCTCAAACCATGGGTCGGGGGCCCAAGAGACCCAGTACTTC. This codes for CASSNHGSGAQETQYF.

V and J are TRBV4-3 and TRBJ1-4; the D gene is possibly TRBD1 (6 bases). The CDR3 length is 16 residues. Germline V gives CDR1 LGHNA, CDR2 YSLEER. V shed 1 base and J shed 4 bases, with 13 bases lying between them. CDR3 DNA: TGCGCCAGCAGCCAAGGACCGGGACAACGTAATGAAAAACTGTTTTTT. Translated, it gives CASSQGPGQRNEKLFF.

V usage is TRBV4-2 and J usage is TRBJ2-5; D gene uncertain. TRBJ2-7 explains the end of the DNA better; the J call may be wrong. Per the germline V gene, CDR1 is LGHNA and CDR2 is YNFKEQ. This CDR3 has 14 amino acids. The DNA of the CDR3 is TGTGCCAGCAGCCAAGATCACAGATGGTACGAGCAGTACTTC. Protein: CASSQDHRWYEQYF.